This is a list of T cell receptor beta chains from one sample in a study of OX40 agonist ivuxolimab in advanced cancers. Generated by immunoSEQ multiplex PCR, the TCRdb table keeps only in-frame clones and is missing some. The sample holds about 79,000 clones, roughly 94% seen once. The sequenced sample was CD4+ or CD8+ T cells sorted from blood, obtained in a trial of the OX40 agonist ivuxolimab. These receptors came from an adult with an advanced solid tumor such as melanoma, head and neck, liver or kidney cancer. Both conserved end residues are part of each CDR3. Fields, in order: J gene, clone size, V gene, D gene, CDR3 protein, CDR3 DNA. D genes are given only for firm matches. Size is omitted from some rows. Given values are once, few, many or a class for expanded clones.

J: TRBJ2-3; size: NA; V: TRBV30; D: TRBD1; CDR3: CAWSVGTVGSTDTQYF; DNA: TGTGCCTGGAGTGTGGGGACAGTCGGTAGCACAGATACGCAGTATTTT
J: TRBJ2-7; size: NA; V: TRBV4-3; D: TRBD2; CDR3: CASSPGTSGLYEQYF; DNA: TGCGCCAGCAGCCCCGGGACTAGCGGGCTCTACGAGCAGTACTTC
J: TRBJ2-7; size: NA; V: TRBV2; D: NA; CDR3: CASSEKGSGEQYF; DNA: TGTGCCAGCAGTGAAAAGGGGTCGGGCGAGCAGTACTTC
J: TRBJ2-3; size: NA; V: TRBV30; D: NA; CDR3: CAWSPSGGTDTQYF; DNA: TGTGCCTGGAGTCCGTCGGGGGGCACAGATACGCAGTATTTT
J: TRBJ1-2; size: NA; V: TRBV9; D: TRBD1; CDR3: CASSENKQGAYMNNYGYTF; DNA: TGTGCCAGCAGCGAAAACAAACAGGGGGCGTATATGAATAACTATGGCTACACCTTC
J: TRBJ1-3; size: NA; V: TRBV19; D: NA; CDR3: CASSIYQGQDTIYF; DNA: TGTGCCAGTAGTATTTACCAGGGGCAGGACACCATATATTTT
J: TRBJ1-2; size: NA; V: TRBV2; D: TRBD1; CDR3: CASSWATRQGRLYGYTF; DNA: TGTGCCAGCAGTTGGGCCACGAGACAGGGGAGACTTTATGGCTACACCTTC
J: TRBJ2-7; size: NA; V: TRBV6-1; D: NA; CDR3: CASSEAVEVFYEQYF; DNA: TGTGCCAGCAGTGAAGCGGTTGAGGTTTTCTACGAGCAGTACTTC
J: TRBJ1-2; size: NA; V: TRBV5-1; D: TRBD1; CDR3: CASSAEVTGGGYGYTF; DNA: TGCGCCAGCAGCGCTGAGGTGACAGGGGGCGGCTATGGCTACACCTTC
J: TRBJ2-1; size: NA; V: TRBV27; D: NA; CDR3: CASSFLISTRYNEQFF; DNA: TGTGCCAGCAGTTTTCTAATTTCGACGAGGTACAATGAGCAGTTCTTC
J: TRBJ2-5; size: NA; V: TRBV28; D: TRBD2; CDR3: CASSLYSGSEETQYF; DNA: TGTGCCAGCAGTTTATATAGCGGGAGTGAGGAGACCCAGTACTTC
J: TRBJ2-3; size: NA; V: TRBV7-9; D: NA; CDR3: CASSPGSLADTQYF; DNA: TGTGCCAGCAGCCCCGGATCCCTAGCAGATACGCAGTATTTT
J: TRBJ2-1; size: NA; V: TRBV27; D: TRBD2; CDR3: CASSSRAGGREQFF; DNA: TGTGCCAGCAGTTCCCGAGCGGGGGGGCGGGAGCAGTTCTTC
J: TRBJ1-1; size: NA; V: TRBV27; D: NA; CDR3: CASSFGGHTEAFF; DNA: TGTGCCAGCAGTTTCGGGGGCCACACTGAAGCTTTCTTT
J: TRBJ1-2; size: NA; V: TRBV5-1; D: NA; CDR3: CASSLGRTNYGYTF; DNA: TGCGCCAGCAGCTTGGGACGGACGAACTATGGCTACACCTTC
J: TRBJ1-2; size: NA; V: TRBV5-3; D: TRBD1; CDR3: CARSPRQGYGYTF; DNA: TGTGCCAGAAGCCCCCGACAGGGCTATGGCTACACCTTC
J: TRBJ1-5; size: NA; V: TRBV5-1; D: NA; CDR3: CASSLETRRFQPQHF; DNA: TGCGCCAGCAGTCTAGAGACTAGGAGATTTCAGCCCCAGCATTTT
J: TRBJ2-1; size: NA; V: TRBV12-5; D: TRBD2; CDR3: CASGPGGDYNEQFF; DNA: TGTGCTAGTGGCCCGGGGGGGGACTACAATGAGCAGTTCTTC
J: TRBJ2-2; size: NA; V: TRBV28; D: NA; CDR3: CASSLGPAGLTAGELFF; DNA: TGTGCCAGCAGTTTAGGGCCGGCGGGTTTAACAGCCGGGGAGCTGTTTTTT
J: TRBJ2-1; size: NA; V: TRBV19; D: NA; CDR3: CASSIEGTEQFF; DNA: TGTGCCAGTAGTATCGAGGGTACTGAGCAGTTCTTC
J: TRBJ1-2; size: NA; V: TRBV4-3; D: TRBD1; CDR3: CASSQDWRQGAYGYTF; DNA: TGCGCCAGCAGCCAAGATTGGAGACAGGGGGCTTATGGCTACACCTTC
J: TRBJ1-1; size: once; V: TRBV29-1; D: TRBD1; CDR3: CSVAGTGGAFTEAFF; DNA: TGCAGCGTAGCCGGGACAGGGGGCGCTTTCACTGAAGCTTTCTTT
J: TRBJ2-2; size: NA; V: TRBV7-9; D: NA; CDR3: CASSLPGSGTGELFF; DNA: TGTGCCAGCAGCTTACCAGGGTCGGGCACCGGGGAGCTGTTTTTT
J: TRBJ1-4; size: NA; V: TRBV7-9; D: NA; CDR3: CASSFTTTGSEKLFF; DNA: TGTGCCAGCAGCTTTACTACGACAGGTTCAGAAAAACTGTTTTTT
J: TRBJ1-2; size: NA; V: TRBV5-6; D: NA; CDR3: CASSFLEHGYTF; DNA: TGTGCCAGCAGCTTTTTGGAGCATGGCTACACCTTC
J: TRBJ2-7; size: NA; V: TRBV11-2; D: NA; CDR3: CASSFGADSIYEQYF; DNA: TGTGCCAGCAGCTTCGGCGCCGACAGTATTTACGAGCAGTACTTC
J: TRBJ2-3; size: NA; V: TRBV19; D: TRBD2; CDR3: CASSILAGGPTDTQYF; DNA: TGTGCCAGTAGTATACTAGCGGGAGGGCCCACAGATACGCAGTATTTT
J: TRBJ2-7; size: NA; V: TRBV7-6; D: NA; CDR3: CASSLNSGAGGTYEQYF; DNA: TGTGCCAGCAGCTTAAACTCCGGGGCAGGTGGAACCTACGAGCAGTACTTC